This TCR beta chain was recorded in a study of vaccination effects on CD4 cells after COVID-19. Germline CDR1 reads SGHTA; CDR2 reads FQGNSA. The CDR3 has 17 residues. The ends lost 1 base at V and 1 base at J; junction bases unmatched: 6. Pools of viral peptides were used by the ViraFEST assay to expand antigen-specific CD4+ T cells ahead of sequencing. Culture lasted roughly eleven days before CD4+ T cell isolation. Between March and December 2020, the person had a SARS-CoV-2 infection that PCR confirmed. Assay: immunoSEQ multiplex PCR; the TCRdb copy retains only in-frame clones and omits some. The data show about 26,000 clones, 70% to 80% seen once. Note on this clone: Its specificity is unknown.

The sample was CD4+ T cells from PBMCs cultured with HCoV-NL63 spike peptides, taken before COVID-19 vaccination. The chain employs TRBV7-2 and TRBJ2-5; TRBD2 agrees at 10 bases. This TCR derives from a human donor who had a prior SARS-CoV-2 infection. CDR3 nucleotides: TGTGCCAGCAGCTTAGGTATAGCGGGGGGCCCCCAAGAGACCCAGTACTTC. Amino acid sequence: CASSLGIAGGPQETQYF.